These 8 T cell receptor beta chains were all obtained from the same sample, sequenced in a study of T cell clonotyping in hematopoietic cell transplantation. Clones were read by immunoSEQ multiplex PCR, and TCRdb kept only the in-frame ones, dropping some. The sample has roughly 29,000 clones, 92% seen once. The sequences come from PBMCs, collected 100 days after allogeneic stem cell transplant. The receptors stem from a female patient aged 50-59 years who had an allogeneic stem cell transplant from a related donor, so the T cells may come from the graft donor. Some clones in this sample may be carry-over from other donors' samples.

The rearrangement uses TRBV5-1 and TRBJ1-3, with 8 bases aligning to TRBD1. The CDR3 runs to 16 residues. CDR1 and CDR2 from the germline V gene are SGHRS and YFSETQ. The V and J ends lost 4 bases and 0 bases, in that order; junction bases with no gene match: 6. The CDR3 region has the DNA TGCGCCAGCAGCGGGGGACAGGTCAGCTCTGGAAACACCATATATTTT. Translation gives CASSGGQVSSGNTIYF.

CDR3 coding DNA: TGTGCCAGCAGCCCGGGACTAGCAGCCAGCAATGAGCAGTTCTTC. Its protein product is CASSPGLAASNEQFF. The rearrangement uses TRBV11-2 and TRBJ2-1, with 9 bases lining up with TRBD2. Germline V gene data show CDR1 as SGHAT and CDR2 as FQNNGV. Germline trimming cut 5 bases from V and 6 bases from J; bases unmatched to any gene: 8. The CDR3 runs to 15 residues.

This clone came up once. V usage is TRBV5-6 and J usage is TRBJ1-3, with D unclear. CDR1 and CDR2 (germline): SGHDT, YYEEEE. The length of the CDR3 is 15 residues. Deletions cut 4 bases from V and 4 bases from J, with 15 bases between. Written as DNA, the CDR3 is TGTGCCAGCAGCGCTCCTAGCGAGGGCGGAAACACCATATATTTT. Protein: CASSAPSEGGNTIYF.

The J gene is TRBJ2-2, the V gene TRBV5-1, with 7 bases matching TRBD1. CDR1 is SGHRS, CDR2 YFSETQ, per germline. The trim removed 4 bases at V and 4 bases at J, leaving 7 bases unmatched. The CDR3 covers 15 residues. Here the CDR3 DNA reads TGCGCCAGCAGCCCAACCGGGACAGCCACCGGGGAGCTGTTTTTT. As protein: CASSPTGTATGELFF. The full variable domain, with the rest looked up from reference TRBV5-1 and TRBJ2-2, is KAGVTQTPRYLIKTRGQQVTLSCSPISGHRSVSWYQQTPGQGLQFLFEYFSETQRNKGNFPGRFSGRQFSNSRSEMNVSTLELGDSALYLCASSPTGTATGELFFGEGSRLTVL.

V usage is TRBV6-1 and J usage is TRBJ1-2; 7 nucleotides line up with TRBD1. V trimming: 3 bases; J trimming: 7 bases; junction bases outside the gene matches: 5. Germline V gene data show CDR1 as MNHNS and CDR2 as SASEGT. The CDR3 covers 13 residues. For the CDR3, the DNA is TGTGCCAGCAGTGAGCTTCAGGGGGGTGGCTACACCTTC. It specifies CASSELQGGGYTF.

The chain employs TRBV9 and TRBJ2-7; 8 positions match TRBD2. The germline CDR1 and CDR2 sequences are SGDLS and YYNGEE. Trimming removed 4 bases from V and 1 base from J; junction bases left unmatched: 10. The CDR3 contains 16 residues. Here the CDR3 DNA reads TGTGCCAGCAGCCCTCAAACGGGACTAGAGTCCTACGAGCAGTACTTC. Protein: CASSPQTGLESYEQYF.

This sequence joins TRBV12-5 and TRBJ2-5, with D possibly called TRBD1 or TRBD2 (5 bases each). The CDR3 has 16 amino acids. Germline loops: CDR1 LGHNT, CDR2 FRNRAP. V gave up 0 bases and J gave up 1 base, with 12 bases separating them. Written as DNA, the CDR3 is TGTGCTAGTGGTTTGGTCCGAACGGGGCCCCAAGAGACCCAGTACTTC. Translation: CASGLVRTGPQETQYF.

V and J are TRBV30 and TRBJ2-3, with D perhaps TRBD1 (5 bases). The CDR3 totals 15 residues. V was pared by 0 bases and J by 2 bases, with 12 bases between. Germline CDR1 reads GTSNPN; CDR2 reads SVGIG (reference sequence). CDR3 region: CAWSVPRVHTDTQYF. The CDR3 DNA reads as TGTGCCTGGAGTGTACCCAGGGTACACACAGATACGCAGTATTTT.